Following are 5 T cell receptor beta chains from one sample sequenced in a study of blood T cells in healthy people across ages. Primers used in a second PCR of about 6 to 11 cycles were a sample-barcoded 5' primer and a J-beta primer mix. TCRdb re-derived calls from the 5' RACE reads in MiXCR, one entry per CDR3 protein. Counted here are 1,300,000 or so distinct CDR3 sequences, approximately 59% occurring once; the ten biggest clones make up 6.7%. The sequenced material came from blood. The source is a man younger than 35 in good health.

The rearrangement uses TRBV7-2 and TRBJ2-5, with TRBD1 matching 7 bases. The germline V gene has CDR1 SGHTA and CDR2 FQGNSA. This CDR3 is built from 14 residues. J lost 4 bases, V lost 1 base, and 3 bases had no gene match. The CDR3 region is CASSLGGGRETQYF. CDR3 DNA: TGTGCCAGCAGCTTAGGAGGGGGCCGAGAGACCCAGTACTTC.

The genes are TRBV5-6 and TRBJ1-5; D is possibly TRBD1 (5 bases). CDR1 and CDR2 from the germline V gene are SGHDT and YYEEEE. This CDR3 is built from 14 residues. Trimming removed 4 bases at V and 4 bases at J, with 12 bases between. The CDR3 sequence: CASSRQLRNQPQHF. The CDR3, as DNA: TGTGCCAGCAGCCGACAGCTCCGTAATCAGCCCCAGCATTTT. Supplemented by reference TRBV5-6 and TRBJ1-5, the full variable domain reads DAGVTQSPTHLIKTRGQQVTLRCSPKSGHDTVSWYQQALGQGPQFIFQYYEEEERQRGNFPDRFSGHQFPNYSSELNVNALLLGDSALYLCASSRQLRNQPQHFGDGTRLSIL.

This clonotype was detected only a few times. V gene TRBV29-1 combines with J gene TRBJ2-1, with D perhaps assigned TRBD1 or TRBD2 (5 bases each). V lost 4 bases and J lost 0, with 13 bases in between. This CDR3 region has 15 residues. Germline V lookup: CDR1 SQVTM, CDR2 ANQGSEA. CDR3 sequence: CSVGSWGRSYNEQFF. DNA for the CDR3: TGCAGCGTTGGCTCGTGGGGACGCTCCTACAATGAGCAGTTCTTC.

The chain is built from TRBV11-2 and TRBJ2-5, with TRBD2 matching over 10 bases. The J call may be in error: the DNA end matches TRBJ2-7 better. CDR1 and CDR2 from the germline V gene are SGHAT and FQNNGV. The CDR3 is 15 residues long. DNA of the CDR3: TGTGCCAGCAGCCTTACTCCGGGGACTAGCGCCGAGCAGTACTTC. Its protein product is CASSLTPGTSAEQYF.

The chain employs TRBV6-6 and TRBJ1-6; 8 nucleotides line up with TRBD1. The V gene end was trimmed by 5 bases and the J gene end by 11 bases; junction bases not matched to a gene: 11. Germline V gives CDR1 MNHNY, CDR2 SVGAGI (reference sequence). The CDR3 extends over 15 amino acids. This CDR3 is CASSQPQGAMTPLHF. CDR3 bases: TGTGCCAGCAGTCAACCCCAGGGGGCTATGACACCCCTCCACTTT.